The entry below describes one T cell receptor (beta chain). Its antigen is currently unknown. The assay that was used to sequence DNA from cultured CD4+ T cells was the Oncomine TCR Beta short-read assay. Using its own MiXCR run on the PCR reads, TCRdb lists one record per CDR3 protein. Among about 4,600 distinct CDR3 sequences listed, about 40% were seen once. Treatment: roughly ten-day PBMC culture with coronavirus spike peptide pools or control peptides (ViraFEST assay). These data come from a study of vaccination and CD4 T cells after COVID-19. Study background: Post-vaccine sample collection happened at a median of 72 days after dose two, ranging 14 to 241.

This CDR3 has 14 amino acids. Germline CDR1 DFQATT, CDR2 SNEGSKA (reference sequence). The V and J ends lost 5 bases and 0 bases, in that order; junction bases with no gene match: 5. Study results and limitations: Spike mono-reactivity was shown by 304 of 307 vaccine-specific clones in convalescent patients.

The specimen was CD4+ T cells from blood, cultured in vitro. The V call is TRBV20-1, the J call TRBJ2-7; 9 bases match TRBD2. The source is a human donor who had recovered from COVID-19. This chain's CDR3 is CSAAGTSISYEQYF. As DNA, the CDR3 is TGCAGTGCTGCCGGGACTAGCATCTCCTACGAGCAGTACTTC.